This entry concerns a single T cell receptor beta chain. Germline V CDR1 and CDR2: SGHTS, YDEGEE. V lost 0 bases, J lost 0 bases, and 5 bases stayed unmatched. The CDR3 extends over 17 amino acids. Data came from immunoSEQ multiplex PCR; TCRdb stores just in-frame clones and leaves some out. The sample shows almost 550,000 clones, approximately 80% of them seen only once. This record comes from a study of shared T cell receptors in the human thymus. In addition, the sample was reused for a study of human thymus T cells. That report adds: Usage of V and J genes appeared biased in thymic and blood repertoires.

The source material was thymocytes. The chain recombines TRBV5-8 with TRBJ2-5; TRBD2 agrees at 10 bases. The TCR sequence derives from a boy younger than two with a congenital heart defect. The CDR3 DNA sequence: TGTGCCAGCAGCTTGGGACTAGCGGGTGGGTACCAAGAGACCCAGTACTTC. Translation: CASSLGLAGGYQETQYF.